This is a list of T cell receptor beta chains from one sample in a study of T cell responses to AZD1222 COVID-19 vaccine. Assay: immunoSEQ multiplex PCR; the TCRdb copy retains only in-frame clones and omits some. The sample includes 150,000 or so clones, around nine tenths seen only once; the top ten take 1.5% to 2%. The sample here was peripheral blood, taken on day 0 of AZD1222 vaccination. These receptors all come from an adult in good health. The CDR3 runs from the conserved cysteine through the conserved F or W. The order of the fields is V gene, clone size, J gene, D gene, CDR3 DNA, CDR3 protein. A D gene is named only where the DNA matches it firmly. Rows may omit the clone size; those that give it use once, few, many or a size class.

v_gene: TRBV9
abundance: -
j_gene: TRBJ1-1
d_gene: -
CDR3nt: TGTGCCAGCAGCGTAGGACAGACAATGAACACTGAAGCTTTCTTT
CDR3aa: CASSVGQTMNTEAFF

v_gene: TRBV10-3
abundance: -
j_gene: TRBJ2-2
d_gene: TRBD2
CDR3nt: TGTGCCACCAGAGCGGGAGTGGGCACCGGGGAGCTGTTTTTT
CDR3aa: CATRAGVGTGELFF

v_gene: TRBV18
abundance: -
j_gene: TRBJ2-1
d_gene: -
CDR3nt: TGTGCCAGCTCACCACTTCCGGGTAGCTCCTACAATGAGCAGTTCTTC
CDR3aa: CASSPLPGSSYNEQFF

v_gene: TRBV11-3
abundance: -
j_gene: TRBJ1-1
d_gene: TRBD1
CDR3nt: TGTGCCAGCAGCTCCGGGACAGGCACCATGAACACTGAAGCTTTCTTT
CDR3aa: CASSSGTGTMNTEAFF

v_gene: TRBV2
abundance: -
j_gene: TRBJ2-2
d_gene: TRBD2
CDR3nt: TGTGCCACCCCGGCTAGCGGGGTCGCGAACACCGGGGAGCTGTTTTTT
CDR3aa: CATPASGVANTGELFF

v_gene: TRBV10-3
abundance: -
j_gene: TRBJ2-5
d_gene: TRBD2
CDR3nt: TGTGCCATCAGTGAGTCGATTAGCGGGAGTAGAGAGACCCAGTACTTC
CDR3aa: CAISESISGSRETQYF

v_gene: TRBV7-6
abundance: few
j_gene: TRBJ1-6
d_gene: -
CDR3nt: TGTGCCAGCAGCTTAAGGGGCCCGGGTCCTAATTCACCCCTCCACTTT
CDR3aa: CASSLRGPGPNSPLHF

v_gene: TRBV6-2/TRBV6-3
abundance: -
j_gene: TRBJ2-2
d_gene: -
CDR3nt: TGTGCCAGCAGTTACAATACCCTGAACACCGGGGAGCTGTTTTTT
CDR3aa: CASSYNTLNTGELFF

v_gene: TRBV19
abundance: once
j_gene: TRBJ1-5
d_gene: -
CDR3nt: TGTGCCAGTAGTCTTGGCAATCAGCCCCAGCATTTT
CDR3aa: CASSLGNQPQHF

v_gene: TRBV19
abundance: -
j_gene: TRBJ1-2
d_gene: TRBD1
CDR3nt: TGTGCCAGTAGCACCTCCCTGGACAGGGGGCGAGGCTACACCTTC
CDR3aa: CASSTSLDRGRGYTF

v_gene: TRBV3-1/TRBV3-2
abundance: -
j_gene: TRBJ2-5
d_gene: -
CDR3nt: TGTGCCAGCAGCCTAATGGACACCCAGTACTTC
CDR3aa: CASSLMDTQYF

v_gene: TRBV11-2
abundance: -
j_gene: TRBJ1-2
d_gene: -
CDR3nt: TGTGCCAGCAGCTACGACAGGCACGAGGGCTACACCTTC
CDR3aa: CASSYDRHEGYTF

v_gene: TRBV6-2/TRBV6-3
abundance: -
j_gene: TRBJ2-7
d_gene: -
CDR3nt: TGTGCCAGCAGTTTAGCTGGATCCTACGAGCAGTACTTC
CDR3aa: CASSLAGSYEQYF

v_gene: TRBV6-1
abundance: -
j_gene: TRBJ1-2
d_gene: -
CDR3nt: TGTGCCAGCAGTGGAAGTTGGGGGCGAGACGATTATGGCTACACCTTC
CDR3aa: CASSGSWGRDDYGYTF

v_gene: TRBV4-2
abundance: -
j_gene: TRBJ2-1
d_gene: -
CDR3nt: TGTGCCAGCTCCCATGGGACCCCGTCAGAAGGGCCAGATAAACCGAGCTCCTACAATGAGCAGTTCTTC
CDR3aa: CASSHGTPSEGPDKPSSYNEQFF

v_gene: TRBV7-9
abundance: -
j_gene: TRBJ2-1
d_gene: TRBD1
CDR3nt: TGTGCCAGCAGCTTCCGGGACAGGGCGAACAATGAGCAGTTCTTC
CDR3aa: CASSFRDRANNEQFF

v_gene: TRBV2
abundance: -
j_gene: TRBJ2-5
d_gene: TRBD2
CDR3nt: TGTGCCAGCAGTGAATGGTTTGGTAGCGGGGGTTCGGAGACCCAGTACTTC
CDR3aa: CASSEWFGSGGSETQYF

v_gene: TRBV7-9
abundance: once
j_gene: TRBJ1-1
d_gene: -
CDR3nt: TGTGCCAGCAGCCCCATGGGGGCTCTTAACACTGAAGCTTTCTTT
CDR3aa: CASSPMGALNTEAFF

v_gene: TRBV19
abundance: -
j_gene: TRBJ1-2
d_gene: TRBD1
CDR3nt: TGTGCCAGTAGTCCGGGACAGGGGGCCTATGGCTACACCTTC
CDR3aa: CASSPGQGAYGYTF

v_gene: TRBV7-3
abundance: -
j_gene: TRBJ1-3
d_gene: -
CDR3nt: TGTGCCAGCAGCTTCATGGGCCCGGGCTCTGGAAACACCATATATTTT
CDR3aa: CASSFMGPGSGNTIYF